This T cell receptor beta chain was sequenced in a study of cytomegalovirus exposure and HLA in healthy donors. This clone was found a few times. Vbeta (60) and Jbeta (13) primers were used in the PCR. The repertoire was sequenced with immunoSEQ multiplex PCR; TCRdb's copy has only in-frame clones and lacks some. The sample records around 190,000 clones, more than 75% being singletons. The V gene's germline CDR1 is MNHNS and CDR2 SASEGT. V lost 1 base and J lost 4; bases outside the gene matches: 3. CDR3 length: 15 residues. The chain combines TRBV6-1 with TRBJ2-3; 9 nucleotides align to TRBD1. What was sequenced was PBMCs. The receptor was isolated from a man in his forties or fifties in good health and CMV-seropositive. This chain's CDR3 is CASSEETGGPDTQYF. For the CDR3, the DNA is TGTGCCAGCAGTGAAGAGACAGGGGGTCCAGATACGCAGTATTTT.